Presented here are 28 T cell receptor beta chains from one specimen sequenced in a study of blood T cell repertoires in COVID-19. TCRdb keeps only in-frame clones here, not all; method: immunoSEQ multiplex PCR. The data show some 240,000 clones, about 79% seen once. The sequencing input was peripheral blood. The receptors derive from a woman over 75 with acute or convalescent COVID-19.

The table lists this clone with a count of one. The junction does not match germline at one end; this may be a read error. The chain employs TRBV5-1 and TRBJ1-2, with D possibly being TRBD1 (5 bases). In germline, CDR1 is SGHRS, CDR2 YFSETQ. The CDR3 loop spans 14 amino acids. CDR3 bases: TGCGCCAGCAGATTGGACACGTTTAACTATGGCTACACCTTC. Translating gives CASRLDTFNYGYTF. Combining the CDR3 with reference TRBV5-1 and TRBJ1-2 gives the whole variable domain KAGVTQTPRYLIKTRGQQVTLSCSPISGHRSVSWYQQTPGQGLQFLFEYFSETQRNKGNFPGRFSGRQFSNSRSEMNVSTLELGDSALYLCASRLDTFNYGYTFGSGTRLTVV.

CDR3 region: CASSLAGLGTGELFF. CDR3 DNA sequence: TGTGCCAGCAGTCTAGCGGGGCTGGGCACCGGGGAGCTGTTTTTT. The V gene is TRBV28, the J gene TRBJ2-2; 9 positions match TRBD2. This CDR3 spans 15 amino acids. Germline-derived CDR1 and CDR2 are MDHEN and SYDVKM. V shed 5 bases and J 4 bases; nucleotides not matched to a gene: 5.

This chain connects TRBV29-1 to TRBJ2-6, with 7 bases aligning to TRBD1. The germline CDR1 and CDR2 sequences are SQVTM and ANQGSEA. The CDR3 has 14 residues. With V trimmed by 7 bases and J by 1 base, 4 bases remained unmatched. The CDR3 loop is CSALTGSGANVLTF. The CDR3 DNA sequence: TGCAGCGCATTGACAGGGTCTGGGGCCAACGTCCTGACTTTC.

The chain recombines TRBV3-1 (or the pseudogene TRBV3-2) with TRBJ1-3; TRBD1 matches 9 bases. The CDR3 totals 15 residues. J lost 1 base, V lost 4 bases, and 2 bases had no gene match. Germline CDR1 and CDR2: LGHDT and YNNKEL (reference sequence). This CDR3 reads CASSPQGASGNTIYF. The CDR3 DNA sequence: TGTGCCAGCAGCCCACAGGGGGCATCTGGAAACACCATATATTTT.

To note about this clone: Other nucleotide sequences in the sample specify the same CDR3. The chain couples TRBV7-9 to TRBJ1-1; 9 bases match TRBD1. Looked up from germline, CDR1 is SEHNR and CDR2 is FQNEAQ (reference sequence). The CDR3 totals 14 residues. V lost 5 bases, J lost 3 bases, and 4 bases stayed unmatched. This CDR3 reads CASSLGQGHTEAFF. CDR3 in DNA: TGTGCCAGCAGCCTCGGACAGGGGCACACTGAAGCTTTCTTT.

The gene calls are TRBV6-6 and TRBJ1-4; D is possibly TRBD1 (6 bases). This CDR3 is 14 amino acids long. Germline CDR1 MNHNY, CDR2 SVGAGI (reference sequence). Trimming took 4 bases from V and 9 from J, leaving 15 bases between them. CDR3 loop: CASSSGGQMKKLFF. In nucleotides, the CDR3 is TGTGCCAGCAGTTCCGGAGGACAGATGAAAAAACTGTTTTTT.

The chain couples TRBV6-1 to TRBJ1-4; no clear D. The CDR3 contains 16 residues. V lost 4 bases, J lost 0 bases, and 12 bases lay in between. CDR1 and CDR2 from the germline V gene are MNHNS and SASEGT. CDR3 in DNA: TGTGCCAGCAGTGGCGGTTTCCTTGCAACTAATGAAAAACTGTTTTTT. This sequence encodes CASSGGFLATNEKLFF.

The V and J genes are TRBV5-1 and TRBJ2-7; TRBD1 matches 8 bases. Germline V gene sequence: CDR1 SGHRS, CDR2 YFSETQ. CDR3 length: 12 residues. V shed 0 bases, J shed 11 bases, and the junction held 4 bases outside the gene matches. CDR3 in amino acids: CASSLAPGQEYF. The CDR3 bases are TGCGCCAGCAGCTTGGCCCCGGGACAGGAGTACTTC.

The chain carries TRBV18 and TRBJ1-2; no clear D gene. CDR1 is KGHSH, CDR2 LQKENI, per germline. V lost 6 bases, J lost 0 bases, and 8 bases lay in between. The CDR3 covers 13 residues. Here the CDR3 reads CASSRGANYGYTF. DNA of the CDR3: TGTGCCAGCTCCCGGGGAGCTAACTATGGCTACACCTTC.

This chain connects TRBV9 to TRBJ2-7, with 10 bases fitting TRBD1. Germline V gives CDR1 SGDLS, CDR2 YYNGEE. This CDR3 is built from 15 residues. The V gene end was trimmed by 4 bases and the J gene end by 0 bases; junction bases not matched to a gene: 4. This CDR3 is CASSTGQGDSYEQYF. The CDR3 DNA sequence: TGTGCCAGCAGCACCGGACAGGGGGACTCCTACGAGCAGTACTTC.

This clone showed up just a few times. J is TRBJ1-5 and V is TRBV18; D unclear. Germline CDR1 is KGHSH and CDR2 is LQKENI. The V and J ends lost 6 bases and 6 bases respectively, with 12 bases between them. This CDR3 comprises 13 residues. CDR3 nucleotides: TGTGCCAGCTCTCCAGCGGAGGGTCAGCCCCAGCATTTT. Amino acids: CASSPAEGQPQHF.

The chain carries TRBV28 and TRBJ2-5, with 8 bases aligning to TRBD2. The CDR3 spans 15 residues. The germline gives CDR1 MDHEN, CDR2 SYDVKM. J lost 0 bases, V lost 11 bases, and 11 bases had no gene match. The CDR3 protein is CACRSGAGYQETQYF. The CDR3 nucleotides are TGTGCCTGTCGTAGCGGGGCCGGATACCAAGAGACCCAGTACTTC.

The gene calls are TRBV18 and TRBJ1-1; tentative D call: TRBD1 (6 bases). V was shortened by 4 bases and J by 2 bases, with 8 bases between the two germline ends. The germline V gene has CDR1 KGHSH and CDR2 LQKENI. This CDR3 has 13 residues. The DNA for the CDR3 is TGTGCCAGCTCACTGGGACAAAACACTGAAGCTTTCTTT. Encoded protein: CASSLGQNTEAFF.

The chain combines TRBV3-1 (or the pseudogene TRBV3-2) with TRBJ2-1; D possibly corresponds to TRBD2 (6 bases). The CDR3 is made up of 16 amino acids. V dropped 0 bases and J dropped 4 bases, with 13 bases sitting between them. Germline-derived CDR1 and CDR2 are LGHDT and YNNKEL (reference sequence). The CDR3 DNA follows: TGTGCCAGCAGCCAAGAGGGGGGATCGGGATACAATGAGCAGTTCTTC. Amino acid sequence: CASSQEGGSGYNEQFF.

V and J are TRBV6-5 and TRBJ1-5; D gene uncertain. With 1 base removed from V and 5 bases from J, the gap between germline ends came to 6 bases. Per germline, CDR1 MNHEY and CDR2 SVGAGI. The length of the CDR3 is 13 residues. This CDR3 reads CASSYYRDQPQHF. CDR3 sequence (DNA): TGTGCCAGCAGTTACTACCGGGATCAGCCCCAGCATTTT.

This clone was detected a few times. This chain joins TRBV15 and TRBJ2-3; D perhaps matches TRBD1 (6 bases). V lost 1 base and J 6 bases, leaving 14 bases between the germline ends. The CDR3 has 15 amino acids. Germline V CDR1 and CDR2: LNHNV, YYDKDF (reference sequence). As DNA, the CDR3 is TGTGCCACCAGCAGAGGAAACAGGGAGAAGGATACGCAGTATTTT. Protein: CATSRGNREKDTQYF.

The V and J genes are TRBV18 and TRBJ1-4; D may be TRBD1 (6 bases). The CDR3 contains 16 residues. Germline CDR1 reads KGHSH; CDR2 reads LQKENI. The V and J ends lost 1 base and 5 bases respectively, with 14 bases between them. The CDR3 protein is CASSPQNRAANEKLFF. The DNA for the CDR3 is TGTGCCAGCTCACCACAAAACAGGGCTGCGAATGAAAAACTGTTTTTT.

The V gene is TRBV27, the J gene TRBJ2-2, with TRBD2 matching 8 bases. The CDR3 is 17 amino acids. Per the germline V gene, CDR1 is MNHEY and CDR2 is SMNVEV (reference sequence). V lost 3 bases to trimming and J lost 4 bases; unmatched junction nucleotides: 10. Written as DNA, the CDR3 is TGTGCCAGCAGTTTCCGACGGGGGGGGCCCGCCACCGGGGAGCTGTTTTTT. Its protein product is CASSFRRGGPATGELFF.

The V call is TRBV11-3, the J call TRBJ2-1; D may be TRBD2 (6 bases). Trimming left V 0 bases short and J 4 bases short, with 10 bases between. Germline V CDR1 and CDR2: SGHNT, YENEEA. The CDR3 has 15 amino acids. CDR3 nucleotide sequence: TGTGCCAGCAGCTTAGATGGTAGCGGATACAATGAGCAGTTCTTC. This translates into CASSLDGSGYNEQFF.

The CDR3 loop is CATSRDRRDISYEQYF. CDR3 nucleotide sequence: TGTGCCACCAGCAGAGATAGGAGGGATATCTCCTACGAGCAGTACTTC. The chain links TRBV15 to TRBJ2-7, with D possibly matching TRBD2 (6 bases). The CDR3 contains 16 residues. Trimming shortened V by 0 bases and J by 0 bases, and 12 bases separated the two germline ends. Germline V lookup: CDR1 LNHNV, CDR2 YYDKDF (reference sequence). Drawing the rest from reference TRBV15 and TRBJ2-7, the complete variable domain is DAMVIQNPRYQVTQFGKPVTLSCSQTLNHNVMYWYQQKSSQAPKLLFHYYDKDFNNEADTPDNFQSRRPNTSFCFLDIRSPGLGDTAMYLCATSRDRRDISYEQYFGPGTRLTVT.

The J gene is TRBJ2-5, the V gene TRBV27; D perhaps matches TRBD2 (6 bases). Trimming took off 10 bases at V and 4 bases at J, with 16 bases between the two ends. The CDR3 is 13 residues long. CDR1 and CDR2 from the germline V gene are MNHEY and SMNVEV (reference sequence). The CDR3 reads CATKPWGVETQYF. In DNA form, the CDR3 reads TGTGCCACGAAACCTTGGGGGGTAGAGACCCAGTACTTC.

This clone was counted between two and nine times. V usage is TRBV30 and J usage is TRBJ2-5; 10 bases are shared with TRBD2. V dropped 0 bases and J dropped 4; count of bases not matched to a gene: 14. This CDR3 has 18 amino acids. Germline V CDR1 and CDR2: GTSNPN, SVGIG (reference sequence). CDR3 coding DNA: TGTGCCTGGAGTGTTAGAGGGACTAGCGTCCGCCGGGCAGAGACCCAGTACTTC. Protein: CAWSVRGTSVRRAETQYF. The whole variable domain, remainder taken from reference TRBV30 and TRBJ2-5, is SQTIHQWPATLVQPVGSPLSLECTVEGTSNPNLYWYRQAAGRGLQLLFYSVGIGQISSEVPQNLSASRPQDRQFILSSKKLLLSDSGFYLCAWSVRGTSVRRAETQYFGPGTRLLVL.

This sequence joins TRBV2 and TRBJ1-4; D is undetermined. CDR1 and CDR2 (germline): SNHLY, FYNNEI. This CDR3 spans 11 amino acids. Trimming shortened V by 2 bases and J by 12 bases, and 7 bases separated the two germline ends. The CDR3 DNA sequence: TGTGCCAGCAGTGAAATACGGGAACTGTTTTTT. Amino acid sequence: CASSEIRELFF.

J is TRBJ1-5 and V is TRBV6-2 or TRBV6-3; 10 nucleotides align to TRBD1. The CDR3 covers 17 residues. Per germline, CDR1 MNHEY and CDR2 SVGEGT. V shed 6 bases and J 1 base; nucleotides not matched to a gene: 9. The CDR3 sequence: CASSHTSGQGSNQPQHF. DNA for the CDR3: TGTGCCAGCAGCCACACCTCGGGACAGGGGAGCAATCAGCCCCAGCATTTT.

The CDR3 bases are TGTGCCAGCAGCTTGGCCGGGGGGAACGAGCAGTACTTC. It specifies CASSLAGGNEQYF. V gene TRBV5-4 combines with J gene TRBJ2-7; 7 nucleotides line up with TRBD2. The germline V gene encodes CDR1 SGHNT and CDR2 YYREEE (reference sequence). The ends lost 0 bases at V and 5 bases at J; junction bases unmatched: 2. The CDR3 has 13 amino acids.

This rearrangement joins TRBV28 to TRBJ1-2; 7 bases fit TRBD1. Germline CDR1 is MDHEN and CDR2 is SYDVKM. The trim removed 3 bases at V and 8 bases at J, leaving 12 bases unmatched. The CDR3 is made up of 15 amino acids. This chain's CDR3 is CASSLDQGTVKGYTF. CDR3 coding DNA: TGTGCCAGCAGTTTGGACCAAGGGACAGTGAAAGGCTACACCTTC.

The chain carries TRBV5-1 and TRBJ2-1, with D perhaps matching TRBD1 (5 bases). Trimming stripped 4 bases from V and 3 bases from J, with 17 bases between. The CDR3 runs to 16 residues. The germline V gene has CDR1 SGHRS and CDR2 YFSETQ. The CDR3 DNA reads TGCGCCAGCAGCCCGGACCCTCAGGGCCTCTACAATGAGCAGTTCTTC. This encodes CASSPDPQGLYNEQFF.

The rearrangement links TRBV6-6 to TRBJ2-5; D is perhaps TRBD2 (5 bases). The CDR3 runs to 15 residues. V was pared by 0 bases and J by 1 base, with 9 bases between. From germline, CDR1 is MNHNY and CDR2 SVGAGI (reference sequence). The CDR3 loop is CASSYSRVTQETQYF. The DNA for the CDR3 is TGTGCCAGCAGTTACTCGCGGGTAACCCAAGAGACCCAGTACTTC.